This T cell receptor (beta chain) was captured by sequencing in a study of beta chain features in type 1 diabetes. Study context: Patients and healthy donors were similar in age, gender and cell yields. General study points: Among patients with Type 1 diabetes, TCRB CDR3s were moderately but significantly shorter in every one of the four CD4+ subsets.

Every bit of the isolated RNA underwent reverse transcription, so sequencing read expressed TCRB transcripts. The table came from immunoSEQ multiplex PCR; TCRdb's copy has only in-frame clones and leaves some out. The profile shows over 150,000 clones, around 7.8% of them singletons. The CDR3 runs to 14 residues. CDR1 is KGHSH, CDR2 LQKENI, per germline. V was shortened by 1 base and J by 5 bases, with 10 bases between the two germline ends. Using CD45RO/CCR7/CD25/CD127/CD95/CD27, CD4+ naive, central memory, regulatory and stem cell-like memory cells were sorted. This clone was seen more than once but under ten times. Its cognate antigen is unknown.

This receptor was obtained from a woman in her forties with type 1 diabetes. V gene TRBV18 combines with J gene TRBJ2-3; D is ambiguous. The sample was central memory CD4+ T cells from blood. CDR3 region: CASSPRDSLDTQYF. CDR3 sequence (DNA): TGTGCCAGCTCACCACGCGACTCCCTAGATACGCAGTATTTT. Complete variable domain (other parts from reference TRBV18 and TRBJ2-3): NAGVMQNPRHLVRRRGQEARLRCSPMKGHSHVYWYRQLPEEGLKFMVYLQKENIIDESGMPKERFSAEFPKEGPSILRIQQVVRGDSAAYFCASSPRDSLDTQYFGPGTRLTVL.